The rows below give T cell receptor beta chains drawn from one sample of a study of T cell changes during pregnancy in multiple sclerosis. The method was immunoSEQ multiplex PCR; TCRdb's version includes in-frame clones alone and lacks a portion of them. The data contain approximately 63,000 clones, 91% of them singletons. Sequenced here: peripheral blood, sampled after pregnancy. The origin of the receptors is a female donor in good health, enrolled as a control in a pregnancy study. Each CDR3 is given with its conserved first and last residue. Fields, in order: CDR3 protein, D gene, V gene, J gene. The D gene is left open where the match is weak.

CASSRNTEAFF	NA	TRBV5-4	TRBJ1-1
CASSVATSGGQETQYF	TRBD2	TRBV9	TRBJ2-5
CASSQVYGELFF	NA	TRBV4-1	TRBJ2-2
CAISEGQGITDTQYF	TRBD1	TRBV10-3	TRBJ2-3
CASSKGVGYNEQFF	NA	TRBV7-2	TRBJ2-1
CASSLVFRDRDLNTEAFF	TRBD1	TRBV13	TRBJ1-1
CASSPQAGGPYEQYF	TRBD2	TRBV5-1	TRBJ2-7
CASTGEGAHYGYTF	TRBD1	TRBV7-2	TRBJ1-2
CASSLRQNTEAFF	NA	TRBV4-1	TRBJ1-1
CASSSGGSYEQYF	TRBD2	TRBV19	TRBJ2-7
CASSLARGRGTEAFF	TRBD1	TRBV5-4	TRBJ1-1
CASSPSFGGAQGNEQFF	NA	TRBV5-1	TRBJ2-1
CASSGLASPNEQFF	NA	TRBV9	TRBJ2-1
CAWSAGQGAIEQYF	TRBD1	TRBV30	TRBJ2-7
CASNRDRGREQFF	TRBD1	TRBV2	TRBJ2-1
CASSSTGGFGEQFF	TRBD2	TRBV7-3	TRBJ2-1
CSVVWEYTEAFF	NA	TRBV29-1	TRBJ1-1
CASSLDRGQLNEQFF	TRBD1	TRBV5-4	TRBJ2-1
CAISARFPSSISNQPQHF	NA	TRBV10-3	TRBJ1-5
CASRRQGYGYTF	TRBD1	TRBV2	TRBJ1-2
CAWKGQVGYYGYTF	TRBD1	TRBV30	TRBJ1-2
CASSSAGQGDYGYTF	TRBD1	TRBV6-5	TRBJ1-2
CASPSSGGRTGGCEKLFF	NA	TRBV21-1	TRBJ1-4
CASSQEDSYTEAFF	NA	TRBV4-1	TRBJ1-1
CASSDDRGHNYGYTF	TRBD1	TRBV2	TRBJ1-2
CASSLVTGAPLHF	NA	TRBV7-7	TRBJ1-6
CASSYGTSGNTGELFF	TRBD2	TRBV7-9	TRBJ2-2
CASSLGRTENTGELFF	NA	TRBV5-4	TRBJ2-2
CASLGGRAIPANTGELFF	NA	TRBV7-2	TRBJ2-2
CAWSSGNFGYTF	NA	TRBV30	TRBJ1-2
CASSLLPGGRGNSPLHF	NA	TRBV6-4	TRBJ1-6
CASAGHMDTEAFF	NA	TRBV18	TRBJ1-1
CAWSRGDLAKNIQYF	NA	TRBV30	TRBJ2-4
CASSLGAGGSNEQFF	TRBD2	TRBV5-4	TRBJ2-1
CASSQGPDTEAFF	NA	TRBV4-1	TRBJ1-1
CASSPGQPRLEAFF	TRBD1	TRBV4-1	TRBJ1-1